This T cell receptor beta chain originates from a study of T cell changes during pregnancy in multiple sclerosis. Germline V gene data show CDR1 as SGHVS and CDR2 as FNYEAQ. With 1 base clipped from V and 9 bases from J, the junction kept 7 bases outside the gene matches. The CDR3 spans 16 residues. This clone was recorded only once. Clones were sequenced by immunoSEQ multiplex PCR, and TCRdb holds only the in-frame ones, with some missing. This sample carries fewer than 65,000 clones, 91% of them seen once, and the ten largest clones take about 2%. Sequenced here: peripheral blood, sampled in the third trimester of pregnancy. This TCR was recovered from a female donor in good health, enrolled as a control in a pregnancy study. V usage is TRBV7-6 and J usage is TRBJ2-1, with 12 bases fitting TRBD2. In nucleotides, the CDR3 is TGTGCCAGCAGCTTAGTGTCTAGCGGGAGGGCCATTGAGCAGTTCTTC. This sequence encodes CASSLVSSGRAIEQFF.